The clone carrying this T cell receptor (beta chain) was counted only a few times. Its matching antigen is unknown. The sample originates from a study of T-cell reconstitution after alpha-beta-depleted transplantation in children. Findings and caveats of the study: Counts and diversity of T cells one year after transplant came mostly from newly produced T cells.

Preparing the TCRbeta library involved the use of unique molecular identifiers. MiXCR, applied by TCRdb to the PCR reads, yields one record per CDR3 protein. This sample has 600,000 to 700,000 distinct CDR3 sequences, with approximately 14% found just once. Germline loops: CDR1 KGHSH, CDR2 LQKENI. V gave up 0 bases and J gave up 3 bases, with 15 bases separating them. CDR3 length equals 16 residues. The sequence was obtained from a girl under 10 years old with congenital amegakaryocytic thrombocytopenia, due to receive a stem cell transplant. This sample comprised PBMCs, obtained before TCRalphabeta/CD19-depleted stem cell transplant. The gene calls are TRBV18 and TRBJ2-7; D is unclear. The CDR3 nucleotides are TGTGCCAGCTCACCACCGAGAACTAATAATCTCTACGAGCAGTACTTC. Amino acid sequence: CASSPPRTNNLYEQYF. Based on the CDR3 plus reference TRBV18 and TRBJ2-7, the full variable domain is NAGVMQNPRHLVRRRGQEARLRCSPMKGHSHVYWYRQLPEEGLKFMVYLQKENIIDESGMPKERFSAEFPKEGPSILRIQQVVRGDSAAYFCASSPPRTNNLYEQYFGPGTRLTVT.